The rows below give T cell receptor beta chains drawn from one sample of a study of CD8 T cells in ankylosing spondylitis. From the 5' RACE reads, TCRdb called clonotypes with MiXCR, one entry per CDR3 protein. The table includes 300,000 to 350,000 distinct CDR3 sequences, 11% detected once. Sequencing used blood, either unsorted or a sorted T cell fraction (not recorded which). All receptors derive from a female donor with ankylosing spondylitis or in good health (not recorded which). Each CDR3 is given with its conserved first and last residue. A D gene is named only where the DNA matches it firmly. Clone size appears in some rows only: once, few, many, or a class for an expanded clone.

D gene | J gene | clone size | V gene | CDR3 protein | CDR3 DNA
. | TRBJ1-2 | many | TRBV20-1 | CSARVPSRAGYTF | TGCAGTGCTAGAGTCCCCTCGAGGGCCGGCTACACCTTC
. | TRBJ2-7 | many | TRBV28 | CASSLFRQPVHEQYF | TGTGCCAGCAGTTTATTCCGACAGCCTGTCCACGAGCAGTACTTC
TRBD2 | TRBJ2-1 | many | TRBV20-1 | CSARDIGLAGYEDEQFF | TGCAGTGCTAGAGATATAGGGCTAGCGGGTTATGAGGATGAGCAGTTCTTC
. | TRBJ2-2 | . | TRBV5-1 | CASSLDPPPNTGELFF | TGCGCCAGCAGCTTGGATCCTCCCCCGAACACCGGGGAGCTGTTTTTT
. | TRBJ2-2 | many | TRBV10-1 | CASSGDSGVGELFF | TGCGCCAGCAGTGGGGACAGCGGGGTCGGGGAGCTGTTTTTT
TRBD2 | TRBJ2-7 | . | TRBV7-8 | CASSLGRLAGAYEQYF | TGTGCCAGCAGCTTAGGTCGCCTAGCGGGAGCGTACGAGCAGTACTTC
TRBD2 | TRBJ2-5 | many | TRBV5-4 | CASSSRTSGRQETQYF | TGTGCCAGCAGCTCACGGACTAGCGGGAGACAAGAGACCCAGTACTTC
. | TRBJ1-5 | . | TRBV20-1 | CSASDPGGEGQPQHF | TGCAGTGCAAGTGATCCGGGGGGCGAGGGTCAGCCCCAGCATTTT
TRBD2 | TRBJ2-1 | many | TRBV7-6 | CASSQRLATGHEQFF | TGTGCCAGCAGCCAACGACTAGCGACGGGACATGAGCAGTTCTTC
. | TRBJ2-3 | many | TRBV7-8 | CASSPTSVAGAYTDTQYF | TGTGCCAGCAGCCCCACATCCGTGGCGGGCGCTTACACAGATACGCAGTATTTT
. | TRBJ2-5 | . | TRBV7-7 | CASSRGLAGLQETQYF | TGTGCCAGCAGCCGAGGGCTGGCGGGCCTACAAGAGACCCAGTACTTC
. | TRBJ2-7 | many | TRBV5-1 | CASSFGSGRVPYEQYF | TGCGCCAGCAGCTTTGGTAGCGGCAGGGTACCCTACGAGCAGTACTTC
. | TRBJ1-5 | many | TRBV6-5 | CASSYSGAGQPQHF | TGTGCCAGCAGTTACTCAGGGGCGGGTCAGCCCCAGCATTTT
. | TRBJ2-2 | many | TRBV5-1 | CASSLPANTGELFF | TGCGCCAGCAGCTTGCCAGCGAACACCGGGGAGCTGTTTTTT
TRBD1 | TRBJ2-7 | . | TRBV27 | CASAHGTGRYEQYF | TGTGCCAGTGCTCATGGGACAGGACGTTACGAGCAGTACTTC
. | TRBJ2-3 | once | TRBV2 | CASSEEATPTDTQYF | TGTGCCAGCAGTGAAGAAGCAACCCCCACAGATACGCAGTATTTT
. | TRBJ1-6 | many | TRBV5-8 | CASSTGLLSSYNSPLHF | TGTGCCAGCAGTACTGGACTGTTAAGCTCCTATAATTCACCCCTCCACTTT
. | TRBJ2-5 | many | TRBV11-2 | CASSLEVQAGEETQYF | TGTGCCAGCAGCTTAGAAGTTCAGGCGGGTGAAGAGACCCAGTACTTC
. | TRBJ1-3 | many | TRBV6-1 | CASSEGQSSGNTIYF | TGTGCCAGCAGTGAAGGACAGAGCTCTGGAAACACCATATATTTT
. | TRBJ1-6 | many | TRBV20-1 | CSASSGGETPLHF | TGCAGTGCTAGCTCGGGCGGTGAGACACCCCTCCACTTT
TRBD2 | TRBJ2-4 | . | TRBV30 | CAWTPGLGQNIQYF | TGTGCCTGGACTCCGGGACTAGGACAAAACATTCAGTACTTC
TRBD1 | TRBJ2-2 | few | TRBV7-7 | CASSTGTAYTGELFF | TGTGCTAGCAGCACCGGGACAGCTTACACCGGGGAGCTGTTTTTT
. | TRBJ2-7 | . | TRBV7-2 | CASSSLQGPYEQYF | TGTGCCAGCAGCTCGCTCCAGGGCCCCTACGAGCAGTACTTC
TRBD1 | TRBJ2-1 | many | TRBV20-1 | CSARDTGRGNEQFF | TGCAGTGCTAGAGATACCGGCAGGGGGAATGAGCAGTTCTTC
. | TRBJ2-1 | many | TRBV12-3/TRBV12-4 | CASSSPGDEQFF | TGTGCCAGCAGTTCCCCAGGCGATGAGCAGTTCTTC
TRBD1 | TRBJ2-7 | few | TRBV20-1 | CSASEPTGRGREEYF | TGCAGTGCTAGTGAGCCTACGGGCAGGGGGCGTGAGGAGTACTTC
. | TRBJ1-1 | few | TRBV7-9 | CASSPQEEAFF | TGTGCCAGCAGCCCTCAGGAAGAAGCTTTCTTT
. | TRBJ1-3 | few | TRBV5-1 | CASSLVGDLPSGNTIYF | TGCGCCAGCAGCTTGGTTGGAGACTTGCCCTCTGGAAACACCATATATTTT
TRBD1 | TRBJ2-7 | few | TRBV4-2 | CASSQGDRGVYEQYF | TGTGCCAGCAGCCAAGGGGACAGGGGGGTCTACGAGCAGTACTTC
. | TRBJ2-1 | many | TRBV6-1 | CASSEIGRGNEQFF | TGTGCCAGCAGTGAGATCGGCAGGGGCAATGAGCAGTTCTTC
. | TRBJ1-1 | . | TRBV20-1 | CSASASADTEAFF | TGCAGTGCTAGTGCCTCGGCGGACACTGAAGCTTTCTTT
TRBD2 | TRBJ2-1 | . | TRBV7-2 | CASSLGGSGRRAFF | TGTGCCAGCAGCTTAGGGGGTAGCGGGAGACGGGCGTTCTTC
. | TRBJ2-6 | few | TRBV28 | CASSGAAGANVLTF | TGTGCCAGCAGTGGGGCTGCTGGGGCCAACGTCCTGACTTTC
. | TRBJ2-7 | many | TRBV6-2/TRBV6-3 | CASSYSGGLEQYF | TGTGCCAGCAGTTACTCCGGGGGACTCGAGCAGTACTTC
TRBD2 | TRBJ2-5 | many | TRBV20-1 | CSAPFSGSTKTQYF | TGCAGTGCTCCCTTTAGCGGGAGTACGAAGACCCAGTACTTC
TRBD1 | TRBJ1-1 | few | TRBV7-9 | CASSLVPGGVSEAFF | TGTGCCAGCAGCTTAGTGCCAGGGGGCGTCTCTGAAGCTTTCTTT
TRBD1 | TRBJ1-1 | many | TRBV12-3/TRBV12-4 | CASATGTENTEAFF | TGTGCCAGTGCTACCGGGACAGAGAACACTGAAGCTTTCTTT
TRBD2 | TRBJ2-1 | many | TRBV12-3/TRBV12-4 | CASSLLGLAGHEQFF | TGTGCCAGCAGTTTACTCGGACTAGCGGGGCATGAGCAGTTCTTC
. | TRBJ2-1 | . | TRBV5-1 | CASSFGIQLNEQFF | TGCGCCAGCAGCTTCGGTATTCAGTTGAATGAGCAGTTCTTC
. | TRBJ1-2 | many | TRBV29-1 | CSVEDHGRGANYGYTF | TGCAGCGTTGAAGATCACGGTAGGGGCGCTAACTATGGCTACACCTTC
TRBD1 | TRBJ2-6 | . | TRBV11-2 | CASSLGTGFGANVLIF | TGTGCCAGCAGCTTAGGGACAGGGTTTGGGGCCAACGTCCTGATTTTC
TRBD1 | TRBJ1-5 | . | TRBV7-2 | CASSSPGQGGGNQPQHF | TGTGCCAGCAGCTCTCCTGGACAGGGAGGTGGCAATCAGCCCCAGCATTTT
TRBD2 | TRBJ2-3 | . | TRBV20-1 | CSARDPSSGFTDTQYF | TGCAGTGCTAGAGATCCGTCTAGCGGGTTCACAGATACGCAGTATTTT
TRBD1 | TRBJ1-2 | few | TRBV18 | CASRQGSYGYTF | TGTGCCAGTCGACAGGGATCCTATGGCTACACCTTC
TRBD1 | TRBJ1-5 | many | TRBV20-1 | CSAPGTALNQPQHF | TGCAGTGCTCCTGGGACAGCCCTCAATCAGCCCCAGCATTTT
. | TRBJ2-7 | many | TRBV29-1 | CSVVGGSYEQYF | TGCAGCGTTGTTGGGGGCTCCTACGAGCAGTACTTC
. | TRBJ2-1 | . | TRBV6-5 | CASSYSRGASESLNNEQFF | TGTGCCAGCAGTTATTCACGCGGGGCCTCCGAGAGTTTGAACAATGAGCAGTTCTTC